These T cell receptor beta chains were read from a single sample in a study. MiXCR was run by TCRdb on the 5' RACE reads, yielding one entry per CDR3 protein. Its clone listing holds over 50 distinct CDR3 sequences. Specimen: central memory T cells from blood PBMCs. Receptors originate from a male donor with HIV. CDR3s include the opening cysteine and the closing phenylalanine or tryptophan. Each record gives: D gene, clone size, J gene, V gene, CDR3 protein, CDR3 DNA. A D gene is named only where the DNA matches it firmly. Rows may omit the clone size; those that give it use once, few, many or a size class.

-,few,TRBJ2-1,TRBV7-2,CASSLTYNEQFF,TGTGCCAGCAGCTTAACCTACAATGAGCAGTTCTTC
TRBD1,-,TRBJ2-7,TRBV18,CASSPGQVYEQYF,TGTGCCAGCTCACCCGGACAGGTCTACGAGCAGTACTTC
-,few,TRBJ1-5,TRBV6-2/TRBV6-3,CASSSPSQPQHF,TGTGCCAGCAGTTCCCCCAGTCAGCCCCAGCATTTT
-,-,TRBJ1-1,TRBV30,CAWRHLNTEAFF,TGTGCCTGGCGGCATCTGAACACTGAAGCTTTCTTT
-,few,TRBJ1-1,TRBV7-6,CASSLAGRNTEAFF,TGTGCCAGCAGCTTAGCCGGCAGAAACACTGAAGCTTTCTTT
-,-,TRBJ2-1,TRBV12-3/TRBV12-4,CASSLGYSGSEQFF,TGTGCCAGCAGTTTAGGTTACAGCGGGTCTGAGCAGTTCTTC
-,few,TRBJ1-5,TRBV10-3,CAISESGGNQPQHF,TGTGCCATCAGTGAGTCCGGGGGGAATCAGCCCCAGCATTTT
-,-,TRBJ1-1,TRBV30,CAWSGSWGTEAFF,TGTGCCTGGAGCGGTTCCTGGGGCACTGAAGCTTTCTTT
-,-,TRBJ1-2,TRBV30,CAWTDGQGAFNYGYTF,TGTGCCTGGACAGATGGGCAGGGAGCTTTTAACTATGGCTACACCTTC
-,-,TRBJ2-3,TRBV4-2,CASSVGGASSTDTQYF,TGTGCCAGCAGCGTGGGGGGGGCTTCTAGCACAGATACGCAGTATTTT
TRBD1,-,TRBJ2-1,TRBV6-1,CASRPDRVRLNEQFF,TGTGCCAGCAGACCGGACAGGGTTAGGCTTAATGAGCAGTTCTTC
-,once,TRBJ2-7,TRBV27,CASGRGYEQYF,TGTGCCTCGGGCAGGGGTTACGAGCAGTACTTC